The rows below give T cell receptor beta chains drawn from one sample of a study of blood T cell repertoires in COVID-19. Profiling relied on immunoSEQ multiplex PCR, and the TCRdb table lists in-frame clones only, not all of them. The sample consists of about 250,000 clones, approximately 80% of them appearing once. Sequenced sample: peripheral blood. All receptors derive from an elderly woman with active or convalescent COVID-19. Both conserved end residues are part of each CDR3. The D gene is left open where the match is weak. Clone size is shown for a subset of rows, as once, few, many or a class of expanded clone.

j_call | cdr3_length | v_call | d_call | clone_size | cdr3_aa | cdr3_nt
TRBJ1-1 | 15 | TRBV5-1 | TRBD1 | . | CASSLGTGMNTEAFF | TGCGCCAGCAGTTTAGGGACAGGGATGAACACTGAAGCTTTCTTT
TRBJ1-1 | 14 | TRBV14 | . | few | CASSQNLKNTEAFF | TGTGCCAGCAGCCAAAACCTAAAGAACACTGAAGCTTTCTTT
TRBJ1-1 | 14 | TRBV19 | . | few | CASSIQRQGTEAFF | TGTGCCAGTAGTATCCAGAGACAAGGCACTGAAGCTTTCTTT
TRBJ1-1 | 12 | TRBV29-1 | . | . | CSVENFGTEAFF | TGCAGCGTTGAAAACTTTGGCACTGAAGCTTTCTTT
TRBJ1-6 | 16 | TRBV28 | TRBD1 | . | CASSLGGGNIYSPLHF | TGTGCCAGCAGCCTAGGGGGCGGGAATATCTATTCACCCCTCCACTTT
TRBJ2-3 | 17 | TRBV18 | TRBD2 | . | CASSPELAGGGADTQYF | TGTGCCAGCTCACCGGAACTAGCGGGAGGTGGGGCAGATACGCAGTATTTT
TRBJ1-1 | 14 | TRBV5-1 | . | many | CASSSLGGLTEAFF | TGCGCCAGCAGCTCACTCGGGGGGCTCACTGAAGCTTTCTTT
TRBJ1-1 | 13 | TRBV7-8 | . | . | CASSLVRAGEAFF | TGTGCCAGCAGCTTAGTCAGGGCAGGGGAAGCTTTCTTT
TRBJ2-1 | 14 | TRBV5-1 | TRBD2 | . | CASSKTSGGWEQFF | TGCGCCAGCAGCAAGACTAGCGGGGGTTGGGAGCAGTTCTTC
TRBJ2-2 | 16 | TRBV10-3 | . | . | CAIRGTGSGATGELFF | TGTGCCATCAGGGGTACAGGGTCTGGGGCCACCGGGGAGCTGTTTTTT
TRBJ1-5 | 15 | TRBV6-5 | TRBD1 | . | CASRGTGGYRQPQHF | TGTGCCAGCAGAGGGACAGGGGGCTACCGCCAGCCCCAGCATTTT
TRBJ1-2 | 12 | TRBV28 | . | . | CASSLASYGYTF | TGTGCCAGCAGTTTAGCCAGCTATGGCTACACCTTC
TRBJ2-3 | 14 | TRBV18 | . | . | CASSPIDSTDTQYF | TGTGCCAGCTCACCAATAGATTCGACAGATACGCAGTATTTT
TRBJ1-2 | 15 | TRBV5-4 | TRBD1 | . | CASSLGQGSAYGYTF | TGTGCCAGCAGCCTAGGACAGGGCTCAGCGTATGGCTACACCTTC
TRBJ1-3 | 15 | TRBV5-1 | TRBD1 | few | CASSRGTGSGNTIYF | TGCGCCAGCAGCCGCGGGACAGGGTCTGGAAACACCATATATTTT
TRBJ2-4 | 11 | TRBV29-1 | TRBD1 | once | CSVGDSAIQYF | TGCAGCGTTGGGGACAGCGCTATTCAGTACTTC
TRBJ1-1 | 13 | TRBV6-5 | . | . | CASKEGLNTEAFF | TGTGCCAGCAAGGAGGGGCTGAACACTGAAGCTTTCTTT
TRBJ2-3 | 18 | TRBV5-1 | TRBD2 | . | CASSPWTSGSFSTDTQYF | TGCGCCAGCAGCCCTTGGACTAGCGGGAGCTTCAGCACAGATACGCAGTATTTT
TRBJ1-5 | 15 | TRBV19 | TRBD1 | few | CASSPYRGGNQPQHF | TGTGCCAGTAGTCCGTACAGGGGGGGCAATCAGCCCCAGCATTTT
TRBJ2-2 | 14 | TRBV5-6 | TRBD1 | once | CASSRGQGPGELFF | TGTGCCAGCAGCCGGGGACAGGGGCCGGGGGAGCTGTTTTTT
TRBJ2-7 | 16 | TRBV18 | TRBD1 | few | CASSPPDRGTRYEQYF | TGTGCCAGCTCACCACCGGACAGGGGGACCAGGTACGAGCAGTACTTC